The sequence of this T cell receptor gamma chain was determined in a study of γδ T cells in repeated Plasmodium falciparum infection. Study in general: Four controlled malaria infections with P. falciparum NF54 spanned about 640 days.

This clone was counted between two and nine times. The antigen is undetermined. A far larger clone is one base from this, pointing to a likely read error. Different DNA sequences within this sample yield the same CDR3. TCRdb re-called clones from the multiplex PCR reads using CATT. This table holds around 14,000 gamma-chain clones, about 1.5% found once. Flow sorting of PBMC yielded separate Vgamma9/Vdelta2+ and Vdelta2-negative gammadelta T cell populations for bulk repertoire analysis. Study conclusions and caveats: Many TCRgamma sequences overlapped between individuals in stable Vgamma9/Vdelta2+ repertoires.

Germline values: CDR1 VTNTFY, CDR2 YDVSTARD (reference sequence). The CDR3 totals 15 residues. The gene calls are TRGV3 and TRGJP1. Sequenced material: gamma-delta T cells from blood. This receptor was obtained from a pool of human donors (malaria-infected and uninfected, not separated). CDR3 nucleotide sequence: TGTGCCACCTGGGACAGGCCCCCCACTGGCTGGTTCAAGATATTT. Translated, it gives CATWDRPPTGWFKIF.